The source of this T cell receptor beta chain is a study of blood T cell repertoires in COVID-19. Study at large: T cells, B-cell-depleted T cells, or PBMCs provided the cDNA or gDNA that served as material.

CDR3 size: 14 residues. V was clipped by 3 bases and J by 7 bases, with 13 bases between them. Germline CDR1 is LGHNT and CDR2 is FRNRAP. As processed by the authors: Cell counts per sample came from amplifying reference gene primers. Libraries were prepared by immunoSEQ multiplex PCR; TCRdb keeps only in-frame clonotypes and omits some of them. The V and J calls and clone size were taken over from that table, and D and trimming were inferred from the DNA. In the table there are around 120,000 clones, 55% to 70% of which are singletons. V and J are TRBV12-5 and TRBJ1-5, with D possibly being TRBD1 (5 bases). This receptor was identified in a woman in her 70s with acute or convalescent COVID-19. The sample consisted of peripheral blood. Here the CDR3 DNA reads TGTGCTAGTGGTTTAGGACTGGGGGGACAGCCCCAGCATTTT. Encoded protein: CASGLGLGGQPQHF.